This T cell receptor (beta chain) was retrieved from a study of blood T cell repertoires in COVID-19. Across the whole study: Whether acute or convalescent, the COVID-19 samples came from the United States, Italy and Spain.

Using immunoSEQ multiplex PCR, the repertoire was profiled, and TCRdb retains in-frame clones only, with some absent. The sample shows 350,000 to 550,000 clones, 75% to 90% of them seen only once. The source of this sequence is a man in his thirties or forties who had recovered from COVID-19. The sample was PBMCs or T cells enriched from blood (not recorded which).

CDR3 residues: CASSSGTGIGSPLHF. DNA of the CDR3: TGTGCCAGCAGCTCCGGGACAGGGATCGGCTCACCCCTCCACTTT. The V and J genes are TRBV5-4 and TRBJ1-6; 9 bases agree with TRBD1. Per germline, CDR1 SGHNT and CDR2 YYREEE (reference sequence). The length of the CDR3 is 15 residues. V shed 3 bases and J 10 bases; nucleotides not matched to a gene: 8.